These 19 T cell receptor beta chains share one sample of origin, sequenced in a study of blood T cell repertoires in COVID-19. Clones were sequenced by immunoSEQ multiplex PCR, and TCRdb holds only the in-frame ones, with some missing. The table records a few hundred thousand clones, 70% to 90% of them present only once. The sequenced material came from PBMCs or T cells enriched from blood (not recorded which). The source is a woman aged 40 to 55 with acute COVID-19.

The chain uses TRBV27 and TRBJ2-1, with a possible D match to TRBD2 (5 bases). This CDR3 has 15 amino acids. V was shortened by 6 bases and J by 4 bases, with 16 bases between the two germline ends. The germline V gene encodes CDR1 MNHEY and CDR2 SMNVEV (reference sequence). The CDR3 DNA sequence: TGTGCCAGCAGCCTAGAGGGTTACGGATACAATGAGCAGTTCTTC. This gives the protein CASSLEGYGYNEQFF.

This clone was seen a few times. The chain is built from TRBV6-5 and TRBJ1-3, with a weak D call TRBD1 (5 bases). The germline CDR1 and CDR2 sequences are MNHEY and SVGAGI. CDR3 length: 15 amino acids. V was cut by 2 bases and J by 2 bases, with 10 bases left in between. The CDR3 here is CASSYGGTAGNTIYF. Written as DNA, the CDR3 is TGTGCCAGCAGTTACGGAGGGACCGCTGGAAACACCATATATTTT.

This sequence joins TRBV5-1 and TRBJ2-7; 9 bases line up with TRBD1. This CDR3 is 15 amino acids long. The V and J ends lost 2 bases and 3 bases, in that order; junction bases with no gene match: 6. Germline assignment: CDR1 SGHRS and CDR2 YFSETQ. The CDR3 here is CASSFGDRDNYEQYF. CDR3 in DNA: TGCGCCAGCAGCTTCGGGGACAGGGATAACTACGAGCAGTACTTC. Filled out from reference TRBV5-1 and TRBJ2-7, the complete variable domain reads KAGVTQTPRYLIKTRGQQVTLSCSPISGHRSVSWYQQTPGQGLQFLFEYFSETQRNKGNFPGRFSGRQFSNSRSEMNVSTLELGDSALYLCASSFGDRDNYEQYFGPGTRLTVT.

CDR3 nucleotides: TGCGCCAGCAGCTTGTATCTGGGGTCGGGATACAATGAGCAGTTCTTC. It translates to CASSLYLGSGYNEQFF. V and J are TRBV5-1 and TRBJ2-1; perhaps TRBD2 as D (5 bases). Trimming removed 1 base at V and 4 bases at J, with 15 bases between. Germline V gene sequence: CDR1 SGHRS, CDR2 YFSETQ. The CDR3 is 16 amino acids.

This sequence joins TRBV19 and TRBJ2-7, with D maybe TRBD1 (5 bases). The CDR3 is made up of 14 amino acids. Germline V gene sequence: CDR1 LNHDA, CDR2 SQIVND (reference sequence). Trimming cost V 3 bases and J 1 base, with 10 bases left between them. In DNA, the CDR3 is TGTGCCAGTAGTATTCAGGGATCATCCTACGAGCAGTACTTC. Translating gives CASSIQGSSYEQYF.

The V gene is TRBV6-2 or TRBV6-3, the J gene TRBJ1-2; no clear D. The V gene's germline CDR1 is MNHEY and CDR2 SVGEGT. V was trimmed by 6 bases and J by 1 base, leaving 9 bases between them. The CDR3 runs to 13 residues. The CDR3 here is CASSRLFNYGYTF. The CDR3 coding sequence is TGTGCCAGCAGCCGACTTTTTAACTATGGCTACACCTTC.

V usage is TRBV5-4 and J usage is TRBJ1-2, with 7 bases matching TRBD1. J was trimmed by 2 bases and V by 5 bases; bases with no gene match: 6. Per germline, CDR1 SGHNT and CDR2 YYREEE (reference sequence). The CDR3 covers 14 residues. The CDR3 reads CASRHGTENYGYTF. The DNA for the CDR3 is TGTGCCAGCAGGCACGGGACAGAGAACTATGGCTACACCTTC.

This rearrangement joins TRBV15 to TRBJ1-5; no definite D call. The V and J ends lost 5 bases and 0 bases respectively, with 5 bases between them. The CDR3 length is 13 residues. Germline V CDR1 and CDR2: LNHNV, YYDKDF (reference sequence). This chain's CDR3 is CATSYSSNQPQHF. CDR3 sequence (DNA): TGTGCCACCAGCTACAGTAGCAATCAGCCCCAGCATTTT. The full variable domain, rest sourced from reference TRBV15 and TRBJ1-5, is DAMVIQNPRYQVTQFGKPVTLSCSQTLNHNVMYWYQQKSSQAPKLLFHYYDKDFNNEADTPDNFQSRRPNTSFCFLDIRSPGLGDTAMYLCATSYSSNQPQHFGDGTRLSIL.

The rearrangement uses TRBV9 and TRBJ2-1, with TRBD2 matching 13 bases. CDR1 is SGDLS and CDR2 is YYNGEE in the germline V gene. J gave up 7 bases and V 3 bases, and 7 bases lay outside the gene matches. The CDR3 has 16 amino acids. CDR3 in amino acids: CASSATSGRAGNEQFF. Here the CDR3 DNA reads TGTGCCAGCAGCGCCACTAGCGGGAGGGCCGGTAATGAGCAGTTCTTC.

V is TRBV19 and J is TRBJ1-5; 7 bases match TRBD1. Germline CDR1 is LNHDA and CDR2 is SQIVND (reference sequence). This CDR3 has 15 residues. The J segment lost 5 bases and the V segment lost 6 bases, leaving 10 bases of the junction unmatched. The CDR3 sequence is CASSISWDSYQPQHF. Written as DNA, the CDR3 is TGTGCCAGTAGCATCTCTTGGGACAGCTATCAGCCCCAGCATTTT.

The V gene is TRBV28, the J gene TRBJ1-1, with TRBD1 matching 10 bases. The length of the CDR3 is 15 residues. The germline V gene has CDR1 MDHEN and CDR2 SYDVKM. With 6 bases clipped from V and 5 bases from J, the junction kept 9 bases outside the gene matches. The CDR3 coding sequence is TGTGCCAGCAGCAAAGACAGGGGGCTAAGTACTGAAGCTTTCTTT. Protein product: CASSKDRGLSTEAFF.

The chain recombines TRBV19 with TRBJ1-6, with a weak D call TRBD1 (6 bases). V was pared by 6 bases and J by 4 bases, with 13 bases between. This CDR3 is built from 15 residues. From germline, CDR1 is LNHDA and CDR2 SQIVND (reference sequence). This chain's CDR3 is CASSPFGQYNSPLHF. The CDR3 DNA follows: TGTGCCAGTAGCCCCTTCGGACAGTATAATTCACCCCTCCACTTT.

The chain links TRBV12-3 or TRBV12-4 to TRBJ1-5; D remains unclear. The CDR3 contains 13 residues. Trimming removed 6 bases at V and 9 bases at J, with 15 bases between. CDR3 DNA: TGTGCCAGCAGCCCCGACCTTGGGCGGCCCCAGCATTTT. Translated, it gives CASSPDLGRPQHF.

The chain is built from TRBV6-5 and TRBJ1-2, with TRBD1 identical over 8 bases. J gave up 7 bases and V 2 bases, and 12 bases lay outside the gene matches. Germline V lookup: CDR1 MNHEY, CDR2 SVGAGI. This CDR3 region has 16 residues. The DNA of the CDR3 is TGTGCCAGCAGTTACACGACAGGGGCTCGGTCTGGTGGCTACACCTTC. Its protein product is CASSYTTGARSGGYTF.

V gene TRBV3-1 (or the pseudogene TRBV3-2) combines with J gene TRBJ2-1, with D tentatively TRBD2 (5 bases). CDR1 and CDR2 (germline): LGHDT, YNNKEL (reference sequence). The germline V and J ends were trimmed by 4 bases and 8 bases, with 15 bases remaining between them. This CDR3 region has 14 residues. CDR3 bases: TGTGCCAGCAGCCTTACGGGCCCGCGGGATGAGCAGTTCTTC. Protein product: CASSLTGPRDEQFF.

This sequence joins TRBV9 and TRBJ2-2; possible D gene TRBD2, 7 bases. The V end was cut by 0 bases, the J end by 4 bases, with 10 bases between. The CDR3 extends over 15 amino acids. Germline V gene sequence: CDR1 SGDLS, CDR2 YYNGEE. The CDR3 sequence is CASSVGRGPTGELFF. CDR3 nucleotides: TGTGCCAGCAGCGTAGGGCGGGGGCCCACCGGGGAGCTGTTTTTT.

The chain uses TRBV25-1 and TRBJ1-2; possible D gene TRBD1, 6 bases. Germline V lookup: CDR1 MGHDK, CDR2 SYGVNS. Trimming pared 3 bases from V and 4 bases from J, leaving 12 bases between. The CDR3 is made up of 14 amino acids. CDR3 sequence reads: CASSEYDRIYGYTF. The CDR3 nucleotides are TGTGCCAGCAGTGAGTATGACAGGATCTATGGCTACACCTTC.

The chain joins TRBV9 to TRBJ2-1; the D is unclear. The ends were cut back, 3 bases at V and 10 bases at J, with 17 bases in the middle. Looked up from germline, CDR1 is SGDLS and CDR2 is YYNGEE. The CDR3 contains 14 residues. CDR3: CASSGDLGSREQFF. CDR3 DNA sequence: TGTGCCAGCAGCGGAGATCTAGGTTCCCGCGAGCAGTTCTTC.

The chain carries TRBV28 and TRBJ1-1; TRBD1 might be the D (5 bases). The germline V gene has CDR1 MDHEN and CDR2 SYDVKM. The CDR3 totals 13 residues. The V and J ends lost 5 bases and 4 bases respectively, with 11 bases between them. CDR3 sequence (DNA): TGTGCCAGCAGTGGGGCGCTGGGCACTGAAGCTTTCTTT. Its protein is CASSGALGTEAFF.